The 23 T cell receptor beta chains reported below all come from one sample, sequenced in a study of cytomegalovirus exposure and HLA in healthy donors. A multiplex PCR was run with 60 Vbeta primers and 13 Jbeta primers. TCRdb keeps only in-frame clones here, not all; method: immunoSEQ multiplex PCR. Of about 110,000 clones in the sample, around 80% were seen once. Sequencing input: PBMCs. These receptors came from a man aged 25-45 years in good health and CMV-seropositive.

This chain joins TRBV7-8 and TRBJ1-1, with D tentatively TRBD1 (5 bases). The CDR3 has 14 residues. Trimming left V 5 bases short and J 2 bases short, with 12 bases between. The germline gives CDR1 SGHVS, CDR2 FQNEAQ. CDR3 DNA sequence: TGTGCCAGCAGCCCAGACAGAACAAACACTGAAGCTTTCTTT. Its protein is CASSPDRTNTEAFF.

V is TRBV19 and J is TRBJ1-1, with D hard to call. Germline CDR1 and CDR2: LNHDA and SQIVND (reference sequence). The CDR3 loop spans 13 amino acids. Between the trimmed V and J ends, which lost 7 bases and 1 base, there was a span of 10 bases. The CDR3 here is CASNPQANTEAFF. Here the CDR3 DNA reads TGTGCCAGTAACCCGCAGGCGAACACTGAAGCTTTCTTT.

This rearrangement joins TRBV19 to TRBJ2-7, with D unresolved. V lost 3 bases to trimming and J lost 2 bases, with 8 bases between them. This CDR3 is built from 13 residues. The germline V gene has CDR1 LNHDA and CDR2 SQIVND (reference sequence). The CDR3 sequence is CASSITAAYEQYF. In DNA form, the CDR3 reads TGTGCCAGTAGTATCACAGCCGCCTACGAGCAGTACTTC.

The V and J genes are TRBV10-3 and TRBJ2-7; perhaps TRBD2 as D (7 bases). Germline V gene sequence: CDR1 ENHRY, CDR2 SYGVKD. The CDR3 loop spans 14 amino acids. Trimming removed 7 bases from V and 1 base from J, with 14 bases in between. The CDR3 loop reads CAITEGGGSYEQYF. CDR3 DNA: TGTGCCATCACCGAGGGGGGGGGTTCCTACGAGCAGTACTTC.

The gene calls are TRBV4-1 and TRBJ2-7; D is possibly TRBD1 (5 bases). The CDR3 covers 15 residues. V was shortened by 2 bases and J by 3 bases, with 14 bases between the two germline ends. Germline V gene data show CDR1 as MGHRA and CDR2 as YSYEKL. CDR3 DNA sequence: TGCGCCAGCAGCCAATATCAGGGTTCCATCTACGAGCAGTACTTC. Translation gives CASSQYQGSIYEQYF.

This rearrangement joins TRBV21-1 to TRBJ1-5; TRBD1 is taken as the D call from the table, unchecked against the DNA. TRBV21-1 is classified as a pseudogene. The CDR3 has 15 amino acids. The CDR3 protein is CASSKDSDGNQPQHF. The CDR3 DNA sequence: TGTGCCAGCAGCAAAGATTCAGATGGCAATCAGCCCCAGCATTTT.

This sequence joins TRBV27 and TRBJ2-7, with D possibly matching TRBD2 (6 bases). The V gene lost 3 bases and the J gene lost 5 bases, with 14 bases spanning the gap. Germline lookup yields CDR1 MNHEY and CDR2 SMNVEV (reference sequence). This CDR3 region has 14 residues. The CDR3 nucleotides read TGTGCCAGCAGTTTTGGGGTGGGAGGCCACGAGCAGTACTTC. It encodes CASSFGVGGHEQYF.

V and J are TRBV6-5 and TRBJ2-5; 8 bases fit TRBD2. The CDR3 has 16 amino acids. The germline CDR1 and CDR2 sequences are MNHEY and SVGAGI. V lost 0 bases to trimming and J lost 4 bases; unmatched junction nucleotides: 7. This CDR3 reads CASSYSIGGATETQYF. CDR3 nucleotide sequence: TGTGCCAGCAGTTACTCGATCGGGGGGGCCACAGAGACCCAGTACTTC.

The chain carries TRBV28 and TRBJ1-4, with D perhaps TRBD1 (6 bases). Germline lookup yields CDR1 MDHEN and CDR2 SYDVKM. This CDR3 comprises 15 residues. Deletions cut 4 bases from V and 0 bases from J, with 9 bases between. CDR3 amino acids: CASSSEGATNEKLFF. The CDR3 DNA sequence: TGTGCCAGCAGTTCTGAGGGGGCAACTAATGAAAAACTGTTTTTT.

The V call is TRBV18, the J call TRBJ2-5; D uncertain. V shed 2 bases and J shed 7 bases, with 8 bases lying between them. The CDR3 contains 12 residues. Germline lookup yields CDR1 KGHSH and CDR2 LQKENI. This CDR3 is CASSPGLSTQYF. The CDR3 nucleotides are TGTGCCAGCTCACCAGGCTTGTCGACCCAGTACTTC. Full variable domain (rest looked up from reference TRBV18 and TRBJ2-5): NAGVMQNPRHLVRRRGQEARLRCSPMKGHSHVYWYRQLPEEGLKFMVYLQKENIIDESGMPKERFSAEFPKEGPSILRIQQVVRGDSAAYFCASSPGLSTQYFGPGTRLLVL.

J is TRBJ2-6 and V is TRBV4-1; tentative D call: TRBD2 (5 bases). Germline CDR1 is MGHRA and CDR2 is YSYEKL. The CDR3 sequence is 15 residues long. Deletions cut 4 bases from V and 3 bases from J, with 10 bases between. The CDR3 protein is CASSPLGVGANVLTF. Written as DNA, the CDR3 is TGCGCCAGCAGCCCCCTCGGGGTTGGGGCCAACGTCCTGACTTTC.

This clone was counted a single time. The V call is TRBV10-3, the J call TRBJ2-3; 16 nucleotides align to TRBD2. CDR1 is ENHRY, CDR2 SYGVKD, per germline. V was clipped by 5 bases and J by 5 bases; unmatched bases: 13. The length of the CDR3 is 19 residues. This chain's CDR3 is CAISRDLGTSGGAGDTQYF. For the CDR3, the DNA is TGTGCCATCAGTCGGGATCTCGGGACTAGCGGGGGGGCCGGAGATACGCAGTATTTT.

The chain combines TRBV18 with TRBJ1-5; the D is unclear. V was trimmed by 2 bases and J by 3 bases, leaving 5 bases between them. The germline gives CDR1 KGHSH, CDR2 LQKENI. The CDR3 length is 13 residues. The CDR3 DNA reads as TGTGCCAGCTCACCAGTTCTCAATCAGCCCCAGCATTTT. Its translation: CASSPVLNQPQHF.

This rearrangement joins TRBV29-1 to TRBJ1-1; 10 bases match TRBD1. The length of the CDR3 is 13 residues. CDR1 SQVTM and CDR2 ANQGSEA come from the germline V gene. After removal of 7 bases from V and 1 base from J, the junction contained 3 bases not matched to a gene. As DNA, the CDR3 is TGCAGCGCATGGACAGGGGGGAACACTGAAGCTTTCTTT. It translates to CSAWTGGNTEAFF.

The chain recombines TRBV4-2 with TRBJ1-6; TRBD1 matches 8 bases. Germline trimming cut 3 bases from V and 2 bases from J; bases unmatched to any gene: 6. The CDR3 extends over 17 amino acids. Germline CDR1 LGHNA, CDR2 YNFKEQ. The CDR3 coding sequence is TGTGCCAGCAGCCAGGAACAGGGGGTGGCCTATAATTCACCCCTCCACTTT. Residues: CASSQEQGVAYNSPLHF.

This chain links TRBV30 with TRBJ2-5; D is possibly TRBD2 (6 bases). Germline loops: CDR1 GTSNPN, CDR2 SVGIG (reference sequence). V lost 0 bases and J lost 0, with 8 bases in between. This CDR3 region has 14 residues. CDR3 nucleotide sequence: TGTGCCTGGAGTGTAGGAGGGAACCAAGAGACCCAGTACTTC. This translates into CAWSVGGNQETQYF.

The chain combines TRBV5-1 with TRBJ1-2; possible D gene TRBD1, 6 bases. Per the germline V gene, CDR1 is SGHRS and CDR2 is YFSETQ. The CDR3 totals 12 residues. V lost 4 bases to trimming and J lost 8 bases, with 12 bases between them. The CDR3 DNA is TGCGCCAGCAGCCTCACAGGGTTAGGCTACACCTTC. It yields the protein CASSLTGLGYTF. The variable domain in full, with the rest retrieved from reference TRBV5-1 and TRBJ1-2, is KAGVTQTPRYLIKTRGQQVTLSCSPISGHRSVSWYQQTPGQGLQFLFEYFSETQRNKGNFPGRFSGRQFSNSRSEMNVSTLELGDSALYLCASSLTGLGYTFGSGTRLTVV.

This clone showed up just once. The chain joins TRBV19 to TRBJ1-1, with 7 bases matching TRBD1. CDR3 length: 18 amino acids. Germline V CDR1 and CDR2: LNHDA, SQIVND (reference sequence). J was trimmed by 8 bases and V by 3 bases; bases with no gene match: 21. The CDR3 sequence is CASSMLIGTAPGAAEAFF. Written as DNA, the CDR3 is TGTGCCAGTAGTATGTTGATCGGGACAGCCCCCGGAGCAGCCGAAGCTTTCTTT.

This clone was observed a handful of times. The chain has TRBV28 and TRBJ1-6, with a possible D match to TRBD1 (5 bases). This CDR3 is 13 amino acids long. Trimming pared 2 bases from V and 7 bases from J, leaving 6 bases between. CDR1 and CDR2 (germline): MDHEN, SYDVKM. CDR3 residues: CASSLNRNSPLHF. CDR3 bases: TGTGCCAGCAGTTTAAACAGGAATTCACCCCTCCACTTT.

In this sample, this clone turned up a few times. This sequence joins TRBV12-2 and TRBJ1-1; no check of the table's D call, TRBD1, against the DNA was made. TRBV12-2 is deemed a pseudogene. The length of the CDR3 is 16 residues. The CDR3 region has the DNA TGTGCAAGTCGCCTTGGTTTCAGGGGGCTGGGCACTGAAGCTTTCTTT. Translating it yields CASRLGFRGLGTEAFF.

As to this clone: This same CDR3 is encoded by further DNA sequences in the sample. The chain links TRBV7-9 to TRBJ1-1; 9 nucleotides line up with TRBD1. CDR1 and CDR2 from the germline V gene are SEHNR and FQNEAQ (reference sequence). V trimming: 2 bases; J trimming: 8 bases; junction bases outside the gene matches: 6. The CDR3 length is 14 residues. The DNA for the CDR3 is TGTGCCAGCAGCTTAACGACAGGGGGGACCGAAGCTTTCTTT. Encoded protein: CASSLTTGGTEAFF.

The chain joins TRBV5-1 to TRBJ2-7; 7 nucleotides match TRBD2. The V segment lost 4 bases and the J segment 5 bases; nucleotides outside the gene matches: 3. Germline V lookup: CDR1 SGHRS, CDR2 YFSETQ. CDR3 size: 12 residues. The CDR3 DNA reads as TGCGCCAGCAGCAAACGGGGGGACGAGCAGTACTTC. As protein: CASSKRGDEQYF.

The V call is TRBV7-9, the J call TRBJ2-3; 8 positions agree with TRBD2. The germline gives CDR1 SEHNR, CDR2 FQNEAQ (reference sequence). CDR3 size: 18 residues. V trimming: 5 bases; J trimming: 5 bases; junction bases outside the gene matches: 18. CDR3 sequence (DNA): TGTGCCAGCAGCCCGCGGTTTAGCGGGACAAAACTGGGAGATACGCAGTATTTT. Translation gives CASSPRFSGTKLGDTQYF.